This is a list of T cell receptor beta chains from one sample in a study of shared T cell receptors in the human thymus. The table came from immunoSEQ multiplex PCR; TCRdb's copy has only in-frame clones and leaves some out. The data hold roughly 500,000 clones, with approximately 80% observed a single time. These data were also filed under a second study, of human thymus T cells.

The sample was thymocytes. These TCRs come from a boy in the first two years of life with a congenital heart defect. CDR3s include the opening cysteine and the closing phenylalanine or tryptophan. A D gene is named only where the DNA matches it firmly. Size is stated for part of the rows, as once, few or many counts, or as a class when the clone is expanded.

>TRBD1|TRBV5-1|-|TRBJ1-3
CASSLPGTGFNTIYF
TGCGCCAGCAGCTTGCCCGGGACAGGGTTTAACACCATATATTTT
>-|TRBV15|-|TRBJ1-1
CATSREPRNTEAFF
TGTGCCACCAGCAGAGAACCGAGGAACACTGAAGCTTTCTTT
>TRBD2|TRBV6-1|-|TRBJ2-7
CASSERIMGLAGGSGEQYF
TGTGCCAGCAGTGAAAGAATAATGGGACTAGCGGGAGGATCCGGCGAGCAGTACTTC
>TRBD2|TRBV5-4|-|TRBJ2-2
CASSASHGLAGEVFGELFF
TGTGCCAGCAGCGCGAGCCACGGACTAGCGGGAGAGGTTTTCGGGGAGCTGTTTTTT
>-|TRBV18|-|TRBJ2-6
CASSPTRAGTGANVLTF
TGTGCCAGCTCGCCGACCAGGGCAGGGACTGGGGCCAACGTCCTGACTTTC
>TRBD2|TRBV14|once|TRBJ2-1
CASSRRLAGTVYNEQFF
TGTGCCAGCAGCCGCCGACTAGCGGGGACCGTCTACAATGAGCAGTTCTTC
>-|TRBV4-3|few|TRBJ1-2
CASSQDGGGYGYTF
TGCGCCAGCAGCCAAGATGGGGGCGGCTATGGCTACACCTTC
>TRBD1|TRBV2|-|TRBJ1-5
CASSERDRVPSNQPQHF
TGTGCCAGCAGTGAAAGGGACAGGGTCCCTAGCAATCAGCCCCAGCATTTT
>-|TRBV9|-|TRBJ2-3
CASSVVRAGPPDTQYF
TGTGCCAGCAGCGTAGTTAGGGCGGGCCCCCCAGATACGCAGTATTTT
>TRBD1|TRBV27|-|TRBJ2-7
CAIGQGTYEQYF
TGTGCCATCGGACAGGGGACCTACGAGCAGTACTTC
>TRBD1|TRBV6-1|once|TRBJ1-3
CASSVTGGDTIYF
TGTGCCAGCAGTGTGACAGGGGGCGACACCATATATTTT
>TRBD1|TRBV11-3|-|TRBJ2-7
CASSRPQGSEQYF
TGTGCCAGCAGCCGCCCACAGGGGTCCGAGCAGTACTTC
>TRBD1|TRBV2|-|TRBJ2-2
CASSARPGTAITGELFF
TGTGCCAGCAGCGCAAGACCGGGGACAGCGATCACCGGGGAGCTGTTTTTT
>TRBD2|TRBV11-2|-|TRBJ2-7
CASSPLGSGSGLNEQYF
TGTGCCAGCAGCCCCCTGGGTAGCGGGAGCGGTCTCAACGAGCAGTACTTC
>TRBD1|TRBV5-8|-|TRBJ2-1
CASSLGTGTFF
TGTGCCAGCAGCTTGGGGACAGGGACGTTCTTC
>-|TRBV28|-|TRBJ2-1
CASSPGPLRDYNEQFF
TGTGCCAGCAGCCCCGGACCCCTCCGGGACTACAATGAGCAGTTCTTC
>TRBD1|TRBV15|-|TRBJ1-1
CATSRQGATRGTEAFF
TGTGCCACCAGCAGACAGGGGGCTACCCGGGGCACTGAAGCTTTCTTT
>-|TRBV30|-|TRBJ1-1
CAWSPSTTGYNTEAFF
TGTGCCTGGAGTCCCTCTACGACAGGCTACAACACTGAAGCTTTCTTT
>TRBD1|TRBV7-8|-|TRBJ2-7
CASSPGQGRYEQYF
TGTGCCAGCAGCCCAGGACAGGGGAGGTACGAGCAGTACTTC
>TRBD1|TRBV27|-|TRBJ2-7
CASSPQGVRDEQYF
TGTGCCAGCAGTCCGCAGGGGGTAAGGGACGAGCAGTACTTC
>-|TRBV4-1|few|TRBJ2-7
CASSQLPEGYEQYF
TGCGCCAGCAGCCAACTTCCTGAGGGCTACGAGCAGTACTTC
>-|TRBV9|once|TRBJ1-2
CASSRRQVQDYGYTF
TGTGCCAGCAGCAGAAGACAGGTCCAGGACTATGGCTACACCTTC
>-|TRBV6-6|few|TRBJ1-2
CASSYTPGGAKGYTF
TGTGCCAGCAGTTACACCCCGGGGGGCGCGAAAGGCTACACCTTC
>-|TRBV7-2|-|TRBJ2-7
CASSPGGNSYEQYF
TGTGCCAGCAGCCCAGGGGGGAATTCCTACGAGCAGTACTTC
>-|TRBV7-9|-|TRBJ1-3
CASSTRAHSGNTIYF
TGTGCCAGCAGTACGAGGGCGCACTCTGGAAACACCATATATTTT
>TRBD1|TRBV10-2|-|TRBJ2-7
CATGLIKQGLRYEQYF
TGCGCCACCGGTCTCATCAAACAGGGGTTAAGATACGAGCAGTACTTC
>-|TRBV4-3|-|TRBJ2-7
CASSHLNPGRDSYEQYF
TGCGCCAGCAGCCATCTTAACCCGGGGCGGGACTCCTACGAGCAGTACTTC